This T cell receptor beta chain was sequenced during a study of T cell changes during pregnancy in multiple sclerosis. Sequencing was performed with immunoSEQ multiplex PCR; in TCRdb, only in-frame clones are kept and a portion is missing. The sample lists around 100,000 clones, over 80% seen once, with less than 2% in the top ten. Trimming stripped 3 bases from V and 3 bases from J, with 10 bases between. Germline V gene sequence: CDR1 SGHDT, CDR2 YYEEEE. This CDR3 region has 14 residues. The chain employs TRBV5-6 and TRBJ1-5, with D unclear. The material was peripheral blood, obtained after pregnancy. The clonotype was recovered from a female donor with multiple sclerosis, enrolled in a pregnancy study. The DNA of the CDR3 is TGTGCCAGCAGCTCAGACGGGTACAATCAGCCCCAGCATTTT. The encoded protein is CASSSDGYNQPQHF.